This T cell receptor (beta chain) was recorded in a study of a mutant IDH1 vaccine in newly diagnosed glioma. Study at large: The earlier regimen, radiotherapy, temozolomide, or both, was most often both.

To note about this clone: Its antigen is unknown.

Specified time point: week 35, safety follow-up. Each dose delivered 300 ug of mutant IDH1 20-mer peptide subcutaneously with imiquimod. Sequencing used immunoSEQ multiplex PCR; TCRdb keeps in-frame clones, though not all of them. Of 30,000 to 40,000 clones listed, about four fifths are singletons. V lost 0 bases and J 2 bases, leaving 19 bases between the germline ends. The CDR3 is 18 amino acids. The germline CDR1 and CDR2 sequences are SGDLS and YYNGEE. The clonotype originates from a man aged 40-49 years with glioma. Some clones in this sample may be carry-over from other donors' samples. Sequenced material: PBMCs, taken from a glioma patient whose treatment included an IDH1 peptide vaccine. The chain links TRBV9 to TRBJ2-3; maybe TRBD1 (7 bases). CDR3 in DNA: TGTGCCAGCAGCGTAGAAGGGATACAGGGGAGGATCACAGATACGCAGTATTTT. It codes for CASSVEGIQGRITDTQYF.